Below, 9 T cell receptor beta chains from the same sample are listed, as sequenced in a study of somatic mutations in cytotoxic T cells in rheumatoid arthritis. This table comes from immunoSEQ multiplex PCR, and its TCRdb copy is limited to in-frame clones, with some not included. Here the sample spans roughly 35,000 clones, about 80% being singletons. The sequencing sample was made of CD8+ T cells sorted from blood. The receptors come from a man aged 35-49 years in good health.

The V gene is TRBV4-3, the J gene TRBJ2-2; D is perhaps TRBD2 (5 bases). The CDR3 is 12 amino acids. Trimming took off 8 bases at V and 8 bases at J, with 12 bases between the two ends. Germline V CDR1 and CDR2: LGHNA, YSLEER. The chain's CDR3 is CASLTSTGELFF. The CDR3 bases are TGCGCCAGCCTCACTAGTACGGGGGAGCTGTTTTTT.

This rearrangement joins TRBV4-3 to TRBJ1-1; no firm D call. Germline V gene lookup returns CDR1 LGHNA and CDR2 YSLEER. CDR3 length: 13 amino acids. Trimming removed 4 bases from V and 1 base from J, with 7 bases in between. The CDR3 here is CASSPTTNTEAFF. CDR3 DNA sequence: TGCGCCAGCAGCCCAACCACGAACACTGAAGCTTTCTTT.

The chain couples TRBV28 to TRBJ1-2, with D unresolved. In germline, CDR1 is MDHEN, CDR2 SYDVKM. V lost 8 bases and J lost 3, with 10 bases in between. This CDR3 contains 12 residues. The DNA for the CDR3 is TGTGCCAGCTGCCCGCAGTACTATGGCTACACCTTC. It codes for CASCPQYYGYTF.

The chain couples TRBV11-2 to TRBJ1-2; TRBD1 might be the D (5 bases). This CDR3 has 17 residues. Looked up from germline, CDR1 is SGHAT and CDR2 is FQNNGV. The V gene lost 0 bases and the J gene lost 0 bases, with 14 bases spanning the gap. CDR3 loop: CASSLDWGQEPNYGYTF. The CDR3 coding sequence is TGTGCCAGCAGCTTAGATTGGGGCCAGGAGCCTAACTATGGCTACACCTTC.

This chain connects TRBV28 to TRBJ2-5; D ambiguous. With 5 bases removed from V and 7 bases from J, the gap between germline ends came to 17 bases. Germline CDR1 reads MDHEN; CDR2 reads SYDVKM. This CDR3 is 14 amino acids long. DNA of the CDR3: TGTGCCAGCAGTCCCACCGGCCTCTCAGGGACCCAGTACTTC. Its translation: CASSPTGLSGTQYF.

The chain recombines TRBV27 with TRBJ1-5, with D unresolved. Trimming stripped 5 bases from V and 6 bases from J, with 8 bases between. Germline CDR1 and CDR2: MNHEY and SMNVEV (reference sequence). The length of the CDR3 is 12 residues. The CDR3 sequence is CASSKGGQPQHF. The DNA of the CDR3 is TGTGCCAGCAGTAAGGGAGGTCAGCCCCAGCATTTT.

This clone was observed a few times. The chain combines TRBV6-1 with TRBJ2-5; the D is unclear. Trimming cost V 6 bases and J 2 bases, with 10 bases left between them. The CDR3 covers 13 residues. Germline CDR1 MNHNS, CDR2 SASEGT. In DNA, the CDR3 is TGTGCCAGCAGGGGAAAGTTACAAGAGACCCAGTACTTC. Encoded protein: CASRGKLQETQYF.

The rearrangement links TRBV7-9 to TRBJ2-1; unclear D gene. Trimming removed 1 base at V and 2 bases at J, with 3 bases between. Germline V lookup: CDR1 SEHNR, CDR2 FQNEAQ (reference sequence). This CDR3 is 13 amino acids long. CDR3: CASSLGTYNEQFF. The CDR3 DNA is TGTGCCAGCAGCTTAGGAACCTACAATGAGCAGTTCTTC.

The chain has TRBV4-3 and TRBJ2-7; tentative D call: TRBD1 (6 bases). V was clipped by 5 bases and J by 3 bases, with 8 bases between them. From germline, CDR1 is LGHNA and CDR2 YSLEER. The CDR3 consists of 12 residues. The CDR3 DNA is TGCGCCAGCAGCTTAGGGGGCTACGAGCAGTACTTC. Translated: CASSLGGYEQYF.